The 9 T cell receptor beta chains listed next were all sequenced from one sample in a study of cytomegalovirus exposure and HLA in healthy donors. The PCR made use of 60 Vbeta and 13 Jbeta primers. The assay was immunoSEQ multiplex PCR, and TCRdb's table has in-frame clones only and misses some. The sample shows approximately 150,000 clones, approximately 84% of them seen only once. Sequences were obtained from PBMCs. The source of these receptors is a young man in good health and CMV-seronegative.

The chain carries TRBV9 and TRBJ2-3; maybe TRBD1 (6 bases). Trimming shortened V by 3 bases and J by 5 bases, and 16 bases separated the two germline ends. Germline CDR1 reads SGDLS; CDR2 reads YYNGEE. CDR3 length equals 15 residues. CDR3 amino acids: CASSATGISLDTQYF. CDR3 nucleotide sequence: TGTGCCAGCAGCGCTACAGGGATTTCATTAGATACGCAGTATTTT.

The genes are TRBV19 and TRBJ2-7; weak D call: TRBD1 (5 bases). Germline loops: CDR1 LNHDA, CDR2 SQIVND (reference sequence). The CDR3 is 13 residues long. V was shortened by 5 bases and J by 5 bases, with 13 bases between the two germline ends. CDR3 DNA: TGTGCCAGTAGTGTCCAGGGTACCCACGAGCAGTACTTC. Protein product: CASSVQGTHEQYF.

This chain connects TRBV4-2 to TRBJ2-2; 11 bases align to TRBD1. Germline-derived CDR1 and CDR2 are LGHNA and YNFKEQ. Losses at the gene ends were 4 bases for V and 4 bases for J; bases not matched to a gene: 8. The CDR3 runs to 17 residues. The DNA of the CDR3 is TGTGCCAGCAGCCCCTTTGGACAGGGGGCGAGCACCGGGGAGCTGTTTTTT. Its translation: CASSPFGQGASTGELFF.

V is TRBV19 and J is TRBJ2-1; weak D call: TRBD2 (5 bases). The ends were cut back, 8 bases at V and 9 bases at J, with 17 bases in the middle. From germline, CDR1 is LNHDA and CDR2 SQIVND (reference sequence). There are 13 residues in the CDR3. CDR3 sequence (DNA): TGTGCCAGTGGGGAAGGGCCGGGGAGTGAGCAGTTCTTC. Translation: CASGEGPGSEQFF.

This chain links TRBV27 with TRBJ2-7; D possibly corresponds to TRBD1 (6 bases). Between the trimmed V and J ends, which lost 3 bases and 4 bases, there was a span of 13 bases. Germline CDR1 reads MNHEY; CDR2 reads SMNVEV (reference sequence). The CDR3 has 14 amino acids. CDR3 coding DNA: TGTGCCAGCAGTTTTAGGGGGTGGGGGTACGAGCAGTACTTC. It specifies CASSFRGWGYEQYF.

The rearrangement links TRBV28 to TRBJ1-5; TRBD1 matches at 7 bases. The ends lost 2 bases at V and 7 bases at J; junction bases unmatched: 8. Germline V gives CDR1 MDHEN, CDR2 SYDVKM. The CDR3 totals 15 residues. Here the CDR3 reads CASSLKGGFGQPQHF. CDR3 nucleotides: TGTGCCAGCAGTTTAAAAGGGGGCTTTGGGCAGCCCCAGCATTTT.

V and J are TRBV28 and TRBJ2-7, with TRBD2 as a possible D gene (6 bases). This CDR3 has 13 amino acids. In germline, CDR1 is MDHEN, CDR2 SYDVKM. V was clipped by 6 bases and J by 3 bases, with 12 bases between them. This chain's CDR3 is CASRGSGYYEQYF. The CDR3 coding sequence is TGTGCCAGCAGAGGTAGCGGCTACTACGAGCAGTACTTC.

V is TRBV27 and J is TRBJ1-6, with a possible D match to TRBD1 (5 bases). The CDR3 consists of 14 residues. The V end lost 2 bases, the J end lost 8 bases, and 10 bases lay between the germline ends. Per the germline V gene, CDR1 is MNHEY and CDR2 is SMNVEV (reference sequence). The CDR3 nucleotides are TGTGCCAGCAGTTTAGGGGCAGCCTATTCACCCCTCCACTTT. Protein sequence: CASSLGAAYSPLHF.

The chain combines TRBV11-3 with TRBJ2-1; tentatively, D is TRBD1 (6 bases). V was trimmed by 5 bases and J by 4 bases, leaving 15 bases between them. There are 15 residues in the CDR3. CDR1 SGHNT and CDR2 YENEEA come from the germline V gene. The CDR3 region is CASSPGQPTYNEQFF. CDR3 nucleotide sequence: TGTGCCAGCAGCCCCGGACAGCCAACGTACAATGAGCAGTTCTTC.